The source of this T cell receptor (beta chain) is a study of T cells expressing NK-cell markers. Study in general: It was from sorted CD3+CD56+NKG2C+, CD3+CD56+NKG2C- and CD3+CD56-NKG2C+ T cells that TCR beta repertoires came. Most of the eight sequenced donors tested HCMV-seropositive; one tested seronegative.

TCRdb re-called the 5' RACE reads; every CDR3 protein appears as one record, without DNA. The sample holds some 600,000 distinct CDR3 sequences. Germline assignment: CDR1 LGHNA and CDR2 YSLEER. The CDR3 spans 18 residues. V is TRBV4-3 and J is TRBJ2-1; the D call of TRBD2 rests on TCRdb alone, since no DNA is present to check it. The receptor comes from a man younger than 30 in good health. Specimen: blood T cells: a sorted CD56 or NKG2C T cell subset, CD4+ or CD8+ T cells, or bulk PBMC T cells (not recorded which). CDR3 sequence reads: CASSQDFSITRGPDEQFF.